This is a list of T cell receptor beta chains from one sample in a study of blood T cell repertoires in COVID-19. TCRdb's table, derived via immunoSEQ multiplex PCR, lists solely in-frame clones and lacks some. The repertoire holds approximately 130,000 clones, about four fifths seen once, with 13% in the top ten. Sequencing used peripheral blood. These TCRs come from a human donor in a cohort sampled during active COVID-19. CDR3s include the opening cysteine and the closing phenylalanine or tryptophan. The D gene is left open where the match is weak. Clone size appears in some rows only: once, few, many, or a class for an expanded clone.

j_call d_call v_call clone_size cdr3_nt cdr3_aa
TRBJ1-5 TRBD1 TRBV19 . TGTGCCAGTAGCCAGGACAGGAATCAGCCCCAGCATTTT CASSQDRNQPQHF
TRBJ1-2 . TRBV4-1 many TGCGCCAGCAGCCAAGCCCGCCCGACAGTTGGGTTTGGCTACACCTTC CASSQARPTVGFGYTF
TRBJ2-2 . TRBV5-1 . TGCGCCAGCAGCTTGGTAGCCAGGGCGAACACCGGGGAGCTGTTTTTT CASSLVARANTGELFF
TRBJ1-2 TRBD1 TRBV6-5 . TGTGCCAGCAGTCCTGACAGGGGTTTCTATGGCTACACCTTC CASSPDRGFYGYTF
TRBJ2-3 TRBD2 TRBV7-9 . TGTGCCAGCAGCTTAGCTCTGACGGGGGGGTTGGCAGATACGCAGTATTTT CASSLALTGGLADTQYF
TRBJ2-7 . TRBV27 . TGTGCCAGCAGTACCGGGACATCCTACGAGCAGTACTTC CASSTGTSYEQYF
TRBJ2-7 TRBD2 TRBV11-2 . TGTGCCAGCAGCTTAAGACTAGCGGGGGTACCGGGAGAGCAGTACTTC CASSLRLAGVPGEQYF
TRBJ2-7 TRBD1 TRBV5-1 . TGCGCCAGCAGCTTGGGGACAGGGGAGACCGAGCAGTACTTC CASSLGTGETEQYF
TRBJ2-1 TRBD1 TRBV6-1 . TGTGCCAGCAGTGAAACGGGGACAGGGGGAAGGCGGGGGCCCCAGGGTGAGCAGTTCTTC CASSETGTGGRRGPQGEQFF
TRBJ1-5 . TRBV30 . TGTGCCTGGAGTGTACAGGGTGATCAGCCCCAGCATTTT CAWSVQGDQPQHF
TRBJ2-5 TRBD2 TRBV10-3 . TGTGCCATCAGGAAATCCCTAGGAGAGCGGGGGGGGCCGGGAGAGACCCAGTACTTC CAIRKSLGERGGPGETQYF
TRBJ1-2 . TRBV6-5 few TGTGCCAGCAGTTACGACAGATCAAGCTACACCTTC CASSYDRSSYTF
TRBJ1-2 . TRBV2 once TGTGCCAGCAGCCCTACCCCGCTCGGGGTTGGCTATGGCTACACCTTC CASSPTPLGVGYGYTF
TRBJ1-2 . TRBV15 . TGTGCCACCAGCAGGGAAAGAGGGGGTGGCTACACCTTC CATSRERGGGYTF
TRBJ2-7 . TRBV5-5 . TGTGCCAGCAGCGGCAGGTCCCGGGACATAAACGAGCAGTACTTC CASSGRSRDINEQYF
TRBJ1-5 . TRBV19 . TGTGCCAGTAGCCCCCTTAGGGGACATAGCAATCAGCCCCAGCATTTT CASSPLRGHSNQPQHF
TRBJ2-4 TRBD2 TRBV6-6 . TGTGCCAGCAGCTCGTCAGCGGGGCCGGCCGTTCAGTACTTC CASSSSAGPAVQYF
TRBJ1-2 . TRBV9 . TGTGCCAGCAGCGTATCCAGGGGCCGTTTCCCGTACTATGGCTACACCTTC CASSVSRGRFPYYGYTF
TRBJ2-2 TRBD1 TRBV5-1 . TGCGCCAGCAGCCCTGGGACAGGGGCGAACACCGGGGAGCTGTTTTTT CASSPGTGANTGELFF
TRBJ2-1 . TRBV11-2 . TGTGCCAGCAGCTCGCCTACTTTACCGGGGAATGCGCAGTTCTTC CASSSPTLPGNAQFF
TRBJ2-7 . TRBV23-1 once TGCGCCAGCAGTCAATTTACGGGGGTTAGGGCCTACGAGCAGTACTTC CASSQFTGVRAYEQYF
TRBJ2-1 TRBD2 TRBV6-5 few TGTGCCAGCAGTTACTCCAGCGGGGGGGCTTACAATGAGCAGTTCTTC CASSYSSGGAYNEQFF
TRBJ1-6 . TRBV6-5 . TGTGCCAGCAGTTACGGGGGGAGCTCCTATAATTCACCCCTCCACTTT CASSYGGSSYNSPLHF
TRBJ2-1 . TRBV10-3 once TGTGCCATCAGTGCCGGACAAACCTACAATGAGCAGTTCTTC CAISAGQTYNEQFF
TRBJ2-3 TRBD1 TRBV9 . TGTGCCAGCAGCGTAGTGACAGGGGGCGCAGATACGCAGTATTTT CASSVVTGGADTQYF
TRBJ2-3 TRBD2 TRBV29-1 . TGCAGCGTTGCTAGCGGGGGAGTCACAGATACGCAGTATTTT CSVASGGVTDTQYF
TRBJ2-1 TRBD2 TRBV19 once TGTGCCAGTAATCCCACGACTAGCGGGGTTGGAAATGAGCAGTTCTTC CASNPTTSGVGNEQFF
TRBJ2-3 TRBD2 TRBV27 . TGTGCCAGCAGTTTACTACTAGCGGGGGGCCCCGCAGATACGCAGTATTTT CASSLLLAGGPADTQYF
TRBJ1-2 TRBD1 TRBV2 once TGTGCCAGCAGCGGGACAGGGGGATACTATGGCTACACCTTC CASSGTGGYYGYTF
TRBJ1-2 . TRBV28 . TGTGCCAGCAGTTTAGGGGGGTTCAACTATGGCTACACCTTC CASSLGGFNYGYTF
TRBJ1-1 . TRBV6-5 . TGTGCCACCAGGGCCAATCTAGTTAACACTGAAGCTTTCTTT CATRANLVNTEAFF
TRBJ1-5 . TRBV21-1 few TGTGCCAGCAGCCGGACAGGGGATAGCAATCAGCCCCAGCATTTT CASSRTGDSNQPQHF
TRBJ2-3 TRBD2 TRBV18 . TGTGCCAGCTCACCAGGGCGGGGGGGCCGAGATACGCAGTATTTT CASSPGRGGRDTQYF
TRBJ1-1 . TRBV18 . TGTGCCAGCTCACCACGGGACACGGGGGGCCAAGCTTTCTTT CASSPRDTGGQAFF
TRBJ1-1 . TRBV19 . TGTGCCAGTAGTATCGGGATCCACACTGAAGCTTTCTTT CASSIGIHTEAFF
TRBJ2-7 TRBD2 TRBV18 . TGTGCCAGCTCGCTACAACCGGGACTAGCGGCCTACGAGCAGTACTTC CASSLQPGLAAYEQYF
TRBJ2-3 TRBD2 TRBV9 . TGTGCCAGCAGCGTAGCGGAGGGACTAGCGGGGGGTGGGACAGATACGCAGTATTTT CASSVAEGLAGGGTDTQYF
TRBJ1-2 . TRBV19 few TGTGCCAGTAGCAGTGACTGGCACGATGCTAACTATGGCTACACCTTC CASSSDWHDANYGYTF
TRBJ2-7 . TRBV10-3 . TGTGCCATCCGGGACACCACCCACGAGCAGTACTTC CAIRDTTHEQYF
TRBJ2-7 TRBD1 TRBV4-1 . TGCGCCAGCAGCCAAGGTCCCAGGGGGCGCGTCTCCTACGAGCAGTACTTC CASSQGPRGRVSYEQYF
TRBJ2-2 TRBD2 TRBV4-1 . TGCGCCAGCAGCCAAGATTTCTCTAGCGGGGTTCTCGGGGAGCTGTTTTTT CASSQDFSSGVLGELFF
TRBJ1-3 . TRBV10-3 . TGTGCCATCAGCCCGGCCCTGACAAACTCTGGAAACACCATATATTTT CAISPALTNSGNTIYF
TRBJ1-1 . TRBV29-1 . TGCAGCGTTGCCCGGACAGCTAAGAACACTGAAGCTTTCTTT CSVARTAKNTEAFF
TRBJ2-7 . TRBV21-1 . TGTGCCAGCAACACTTTGGGGGGGGAATACGAGCAGTACTTC CASNTLGGEYEQYF
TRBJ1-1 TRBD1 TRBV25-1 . TGTGCCAGCCGAGATTTGGGACAGGGGTTCACTGAAGCTTTCTTT CASRDLGQGFTEAFF
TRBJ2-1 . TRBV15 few TGTGCCACCAGCAGGGAGGACCCCGGACAGCCCAATGAGCAGTTCTTC CATSREDPGQPNEQFF
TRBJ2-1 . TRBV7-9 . TGTGCCAGCAGCTTAGGGACAGTCTACAATGAGCAGTTCTTC CASSLGTVYNEQFF
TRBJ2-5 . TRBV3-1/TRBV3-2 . TGTGCCAGCAGCCACGGTAGACTAGAGACCCAGTACTTC CASSHGRLETQYF